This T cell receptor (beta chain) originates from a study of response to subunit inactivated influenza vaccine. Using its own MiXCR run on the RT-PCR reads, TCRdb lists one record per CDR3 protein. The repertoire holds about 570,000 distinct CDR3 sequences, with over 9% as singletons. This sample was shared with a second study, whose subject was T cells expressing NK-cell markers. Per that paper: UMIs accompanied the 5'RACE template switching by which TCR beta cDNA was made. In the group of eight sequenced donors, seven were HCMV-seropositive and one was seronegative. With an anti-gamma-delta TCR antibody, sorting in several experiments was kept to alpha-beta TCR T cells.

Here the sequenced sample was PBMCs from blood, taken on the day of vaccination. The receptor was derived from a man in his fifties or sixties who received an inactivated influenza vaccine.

The CDR3 DNA sequence: TGCGCCAGCAGCATGGGACAGGACACAGATACGCAGTATTTT. Amino acid sequence: CASSMGQDTDTQYF. This sequence joins TRBV5-1 and TRBJ2-3, with 8 bases lining up with TRBD1. Germline trimming cut 4 bases from V and 2 bases from J; bases unmatched to any gene: 3. Germline V gene sequence: CDR1 SGHRS, CDR2 YFSETQ. CDR3 length: 14 amino acids.